The source of this T cell receptor (beta chain) is a study of response to subunit inactivated influenza vaccine. Germline trimming cut 3 bases from V and 0 bases from J; bases unmatched to any gene: 0. This CDR3 contains 14 residues. Germline V gives CDR1 MNHNS, CDR2 SASEGT. This clonotype appeared a few times. TCRdb passed the RT-PCR reads through MiXCR, listing each CDR3 protein once. The sample carries about 540,000 distinct CDR3 sequences, under 25% recorded once. The data also belong to a second study, concerning T cells expressing NK-cell markers. Per that study: Template switching by 5'RACE with UMIs generated the TCR beta cDNA. Only alpha-beta TCR T cells were sorted in several experiments, using an anti-gamma-delta TCR antibody.

The source is a man in his forties or fifties who received an inactivated influenza vaccine. The input for sequencing was CD4+ T cells sorted from PBMCs, taken about 11 days after vaccination. The chain recombines TRBV6-1 with TRBJ2-3; 7 nucleotides line up with TRBD2. The CDR3 spells CASSDGGSTDTQYF. Written as DNA, the CDR3 is TGTGCCAGCAGTGACGGGGGGAGCACAGATACGCAGTATTTT.